The present T cell receptor (beta chain) was sequenced within a study of tumor-infiltrating T cells and Merkel cell polyomavirus. Overall study: The T cells studied were KLL-specific CD8+ cells against Merkel polyomavirus. Study-wide points: MCC-specific survival improved with about 1.7-18% versus roughly 0-0.15% intratumoral KLL-specific T cells. Only one public clonotype, shared by two patients, appeared among several hundred sequences.

Per germline, CDR1 SGHDN and CDR2 FVKESK. The CDR3 loop spans 13 amino acids. V lost 4 bases to trimming and J lost 6 bases, with 11 bases between them. Every patient's tumor was robustly positive for Merkel cell polyomavirus Large T antigen on immunohistochemistry. As regards this clone: What it binds is unknown.

This table comes from immunoSEQ multiplex PCR, and its TCRdb copy is limited to in-frame clones, with some not included. The sample includes around 25,000 clones, roughly 87% seen only once; the top ten take about 2.7%. The chain joins TRBV14 to TRBJ2-3, with a weak D call TRBD1 (6 bases). The sequenced sample was lymph node tissue. The origin of this receptor is a man aged 45-65 years with Merkel cell carcinoma. CDR3 nucleotides: TGTGCCAGCAGCCCAACAGGGTCCGATACGCAGTATTTT. Translation gives CASSPTGSDTQYF.